These T cell receptor beta chains were read from a single sample in a study of shared T cell receptors in the human thymus. Measured with immunoSEQ multiplex PCR; TCRdb has only the in-frame clones, and not every one. The table includes hundreds of thousands of clones, around 89% detected once. These data are also associated with another study on human thymus T cells.

Source material: thymocytes. Every receptor here comes from a boy in the first two years of life with a congenital heart defect. Both conserved end residues are part of each CDR3. Fields, in order: clone size, CDR3 length, V gene, J gene, D gene, CDR3 protein, CDR3 DNA. D genes are given only for firm matches. Only part of the rows carry a size: once, few, many, or a class if the clone is expanded.

abundance: few
len: 16
v_gene: TRBV6-1
j_gene: TRBJ2-7
d_gene: TRBD2
CDR3aa: CASSDRTSGRVNEQYF
CDR3nt: TGTGCCAGCAGTGACAGGACTAGCGGGAGAGTCAACGAGCAGTACTTC

abundance: NA
len: 16
v_gene: TRBV2
j_gene: TRBJ2-3
d_gene: NA
CDR3aa: CASREQGRLGTDTQYF
CDR3nt: TGTGCCAGCAGGGAACAGGGTCGTCTCGGCACAGATACGCAGTATTTT

abundance: NA
len: 16
v_gene: TRBV15
j_gene: TRBJ1-2
d_gene: TRBD1
CDR3aa: CATIGGQGGEKYGYTF
CDR3nt: TGTGCCACCATAGGGGGGCAGGGGGGCGAAAAATACGGCTACACCTTC

abundance: NA
len: 14
v_gene: TRBV28
j_gene: TRBJ1-1
d_gene: TRBD1
CDR3aa: CASSPRTGGTEAFF
CDR3nt: TGTGCCAGCAGTCCCCGGACAGGGGGGACTGAAGCTTTCTTT

abundance: once
len: 18
v_gene: TRBV25-1
j_gene: TRBJ2-4
d_gene: TRBD1
CDR3aa: CASSGELQGATAKNIQYF
CDR3nt: TGTGCCAGCAGTGGGGAATTACAGGGGGCAACGGCCAAAAACATTCAGTACTTC

abundance: NA
len: 15
v_gene: TRBV18
j_gene: TRBJ2-5
d_gene: NA
CDR3aa: CASSPFGLGQETQYF
CDR3nt: TGTGCCAGCTCACCTTTTGGACTAGGACAGGAGACCCAGTACTTC

abundance: NA
len: 12
v_gene: TRBV18
j_gene: TRBJ2-5
d_gene: TRBD1
CDR3aa: CASSGTEETQYF
CDR3nt: TGTGCCAGCTCCGGGACAGAAGAGACCCAGTACTTC

abundance: NA
len: 17
v_gene: TRBV4-1
j_gene: TRBJ1-6
d_gene: TRBD1
CDR3aa: CASSPPTGYWYNSPLHF
CDR3nt: TGCGCCAGCAGCCCCCCGACAGGGTATTGGTATAATTCACCCCTCCACTTT

abundance: NA
len: 18
v_gene: TRBV11-2
j_gene: TRBJ2-5
d_gene: TRBD2
CDR3aa: CASSLAQTSGREEETQYF
CDR3nt: TGTGCCAGCAGCTTAGCCCAAACTAGCGGGAGGGAGGAAGAGACCCAGTACTTC

abundance: NA
len: 14
v_gene: TRBV27
j_gene: TRBJ1-5
d_gene: NA
CDR3aa: CASSLVWRNQPQHF
CDR3nt: TGTGCCAGCAGTTTAGTGTGGAGGAATCAGCCCCAGCATTTT

abundance: NA
len: 12
v_gene: TRBV29-1
j_gene: TRBJ2-7
d_gene: NA
CDR3aa: CSVDSPGLEQYF
CDR3nt: TGCAGCGTTGACTCCCCAGGGCTCGAGCAGTACTTC

abundance: NA
len: 14
v_gene: TRBV5-5
j_gene: TRBJ2-1
d_gene: NA
CDR3aa: CASSLVGSDNEQFF
CDR3nt: TGTGCCAGCAGCTTGGTCGGCAGCGACAATGAGCAGTTCTTC

abundance: few
len: 15
v_gene: TRBV28
j_gene: TRBJ1-2
d_gene: NA
CDR3aa: CASSLRGGLNYGYTF
CDR3nt: TGTGCCAGCAGTTTAAGGGGGGGACTTAACTATGGCTACACCTTC

abundance: NA
len: 15
v_gene: TRBV15
j_gene: TRBJ2-7
d_gene: NA
CDR3aa: CATSRPGHRSYEQYF
CDR3nt: TGTGCCACCAGCAGGCCGGGACACCGGTCCTACGAGCAGTACTTC

abundance: NA
len: 13
v_gene: TRBV28
j_gene: TRBJ2-2
d_gene: TRBD1
CDR3aa: CASSRQGPGELFF
CDR3nt: TGTGCCAGCAGCCGACAGGGTCCCGGGGAGCTGTTTTTT

abundance: NA
len: 18
v_gene: TRBV4-2
j_gene: TRBJ2-2
d_gene: NA
CDR3aa: CASSRLGTHLANTGELFF
CDR3nt: TGTGCCAGCAGCCGACTTGGGACTCACCTCGCGAACACCGGGGAGCTGTTTTTT

abundance: NA
len: 12
v_gene: TRBV27
j_gene: TRBJ2-7
d_gene: NA
CDR3aa: CASSSPLYEQYF
CDR3nt: TGTGCCAGCAGTTCCCCCCTCTACGAGCAGTACTTC

abundance: NA
len: 16
v_gene: TRBV6-5
j_gene: TRBJ1-3
d_gene: TRBD1
CDR3aa: CASSYRGQPSGNTIYF
CDR3nt: TGTGCCAGCAGTTACAGGGGACAGCCTTCTGGAAACACCATATATTTT

abundance: few
len: 13
v_gene: TRBV19
j_gene: TRBJ2-7
d_gene: TRBD2
CDR3aa: CASSGLAGDEQYF
CDR3nt: TGTGCCAGTTCGGGACTAGCGGGAGACGAGCAGTACTTC

abundance: NA
len: 14
v_gene: TRBV7-8
j_gene: TRBJ1-2
d_gene: TRBD1
CDR3aa: CASRSGQGAGGYTF
CDR3nt: TGTGCCAGCAGATCCGGACAGGGGGCGGGGGGCTACACCTTC

abundance: NA
len: 16
v_gene: TRBV10-3
j_gene: TRBJ1-5
d_gene: NA
CDR3aa: CAISERDTLGNQPQHF
CDR3nt: TGTGCCATCAGTGAGAGGGACACCCTGGGCAATCAGCCCCAGCATTTT

abundance: NA
len: 14
v_gene: TRBV5-6
j_gene: TRBJ2-3
d_gene: NA
CDR3aa: CASSLARVPDTQYF
CDR3nt: TGTGCCAGCAGCTTGGCCCGGGTCCCAGATACGCAGTATTTT

abundance: NA
len: 10
v_gene: TRBV30
j_gene: TRBJ2-3
d_gene: NA
CDR3aa: CAWKLDTQYF
CDR3nt: TGTGCCTGGAAGCTGGATACGCAGTATTTT

abundance: NA
len: 16
v_gene: TRBV19
j_gene: TRBJ2-1
d_gene: TRBD2
CDR3aa: CASFSPAGGPGNEQFF
CDR3nt: TGTGCCAGTTTCTCTCCCGCGGGAGGGCCGGGGAATGAGCAGTTCTTC

abundance: NA
len: 14
v_gene: TRBV5-1
j_gene: TRBJ2-5
d_gene: NA
CDR3aa: CASDRVGLQETQYF
CDR3nt: TGCGCCAGCGACCGAGTGGGCCTACAAGAGACCCAGTACTTC

abundance: NA
len: 16
v_gene: TRBV28
j_gene: TRBJ1-5
d_gene: TRBD1
CDR3aa: CASSLGTGMGNQPQHF
CDR3nt: TGTGCCAGCAGTCTAGGGACAGGGATGGGCAATCAGCCCCAGCATTTT

abundance: NA
len: 17
v_gene: TRBV30
j_gene: TRBJ1-3
d_gene: NA
CDR3aa: CAWSLYLQQGTGNTIYF
CDR3nt: TGTGCCTGGAGTCTCTACCTTCAACAGGGAACTGGAAACACCATATATTTT

abundance: NA
len: 14
v_gene: TRBV5-5
j_gene: TRBJ2-7
d_gene: NA
CDR3aa: CASSLVGAGYEQYF
CDR3nt: TGTGCCAGCAGCTTGGTAGGGGCAGGCTACGAGCAGTACTTC

abundance: NA
len: 15
v_gene: TRBV5-8
j_gene: TRBJ1-2
d_gene: NA
CDR3aa: CASSLQPGISYGYTF
CDR3nt: TGTGCCAGCAGCTTGCAACCAGGGATCTCCTATGGCTACACCTTC

abundance: NA
len: 14
v_gene: TRBV5-8
j_gene: TRBJ1-5
d_gene: NA
CDR3aa: CASSLRREYQPQHF
CDR3nt: TGTGCCAGCAGCTTGCGGAGGGAGTACCAGCCCCAGCATTTT

abundance: NA
len: 19
v_gene: TRBV6-4
j_gene: TRBJ1-3
d_gene: NA
CDR3aa: CASSVQSLGGRSSGNTIYF
CDR3nt: TGTGCCAGCAGTGTTCAGTCACTTGGAGGCCGGAGCTCTGGAAACACCATATATTTT

abundance: NA
len: 15
v_gene: TRBV7-2
j_gene: TRBJ2-7
d_gene: NA
CDR3aa: CASSARSGSSYEQYF
CDR3nt: TGTGCCAGCAGCGCAAGAAGCGGAAGCTCCTACGAGCAGTACTTC

abundance: NA
len: 15
v_gene: TRBV5-1
j_gene: TRBJ1-2
d_gene: TRBD1
CDR3aa: CASSPSRTGGDGYTF
CDR3nt: TGCGCCAGCAGCCCCTCACGGACAGGTGGCGATGGCTACACCTTC